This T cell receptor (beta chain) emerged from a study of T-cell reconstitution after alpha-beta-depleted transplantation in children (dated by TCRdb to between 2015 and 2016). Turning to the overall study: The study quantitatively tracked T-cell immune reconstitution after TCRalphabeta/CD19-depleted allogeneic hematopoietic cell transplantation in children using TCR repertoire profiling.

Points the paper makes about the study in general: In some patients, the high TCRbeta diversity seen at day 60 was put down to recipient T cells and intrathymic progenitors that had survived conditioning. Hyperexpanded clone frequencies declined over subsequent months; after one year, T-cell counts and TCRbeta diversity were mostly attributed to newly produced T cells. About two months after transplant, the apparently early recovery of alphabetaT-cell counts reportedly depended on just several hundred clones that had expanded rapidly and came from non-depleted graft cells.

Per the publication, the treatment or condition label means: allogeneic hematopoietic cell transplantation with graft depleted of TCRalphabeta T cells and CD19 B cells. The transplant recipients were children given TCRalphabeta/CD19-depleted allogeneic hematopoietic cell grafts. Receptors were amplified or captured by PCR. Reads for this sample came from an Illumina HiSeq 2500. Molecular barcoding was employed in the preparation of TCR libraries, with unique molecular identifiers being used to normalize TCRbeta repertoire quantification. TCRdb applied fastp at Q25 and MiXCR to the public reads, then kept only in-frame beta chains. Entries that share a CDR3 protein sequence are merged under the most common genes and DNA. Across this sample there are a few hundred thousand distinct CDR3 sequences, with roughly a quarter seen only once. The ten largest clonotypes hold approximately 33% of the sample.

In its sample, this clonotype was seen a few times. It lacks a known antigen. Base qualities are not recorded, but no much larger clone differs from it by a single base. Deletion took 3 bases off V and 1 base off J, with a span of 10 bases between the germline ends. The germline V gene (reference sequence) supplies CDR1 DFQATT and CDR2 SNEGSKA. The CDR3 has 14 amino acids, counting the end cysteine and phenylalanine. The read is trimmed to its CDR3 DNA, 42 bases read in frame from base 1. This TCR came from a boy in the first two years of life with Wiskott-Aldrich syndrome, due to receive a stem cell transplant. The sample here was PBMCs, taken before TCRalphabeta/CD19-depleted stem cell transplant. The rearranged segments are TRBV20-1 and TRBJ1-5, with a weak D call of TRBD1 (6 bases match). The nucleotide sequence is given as TGCAGTGCTAGGCAAACAGGGAGCAATCAGCCCCAGCATTTT. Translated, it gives CSARQTGSNQPQHF.